The rows below give T cell receptor beta chains drawn from one sample of a study of Graves' ophthalmopathy and Graves' hyperthyroidism. From the multiplex PCR reads, TCRdb called clonotypes with MiXCR, one entry per CDR3 protein. The sample holds about 1.1 million distinct CDR3 sequences, 36% seen once. Sequencing was performed on peripheral blood or thyroid tissue (not recorded which). These receptors all stem from an adult man with Graves' hyperthyroidism. CDR3s include the opening cysteine and the closing phenylalanine or tryptophan. The D gene is left open where the match is weak.

j_call: TRBJ2-2; cdr3_length: 13; d_call: .; v_call: TRBV10-3; cdr3_aa: CASSAGRARELFF
j_call: TRBJ1-3; cdr3_length: 14; d_call: .; v_call: TRBV6-5; cdr3_aa: CASSPSRGGNTIYF
j_call: TRBJ2-7; cdr3_length: 17; d_call: TRBD1; v_call: TRBV10-3; cdr3_aa: CAIISGTEFIFPDEQYF
j_call: TRBJ2-5; cdr3_length: 17; d_call: TRBD1; v_call: TRBV5-1; cdr3_aa: CASSPGIVTGGGETQYF
j_call: TRBJ2-7; cdr3_length: 15; d_call: TRBD1; v_call: TRBV11-2; cdr3_aa: CASSFLETGTYEQYF
j_call: TRBJ1-2; cdr3_length: 15; d_call: .; v_call: TRBV7-9; cdr3_aa: CASSFLTGLDYGYTF
j_call: TRBJ2-6; cdr3_length: 12; d_call: .; v_call: TRBV29-1; cdr3_aa: CSVGPGDNVLTF
j_call: TRBJ2-7; cdr3_length: 14; d_call: .; v_call: TRBV3-1; cdr3_aa: CASSQEPDSYEQYF
j_call: TRBJ2-7; cdr3_length: 15; d_call: .; v_call: TRBV7-9; cdr3_aa: CASSQDWGITYEQYF
j_call: TRBJ2-7; cdr3_length: 14; d_call: TRBD1; v_call: TRBV7-8; cdr3_aa: CASTLDRGSYEQYF
j_call: TRBJ2-3; cdr3_length: 15; d_call: .; v_call: TRBV14; cdr3_aa: CASSQDLSRVYTQYF
j_call: TRBJ2-2; cdr3_length: 15; d_call: .; v_call: TRBV5-5; cdr3_aa: CASRPVRGSTGELFF
j_call: TRBJ2-2; cdr3_length: 14; d_call: .; v_call: TRBV12-3/TRBV12-4; cdr3_aa: CASSWRVLTGELSW
j_call: TRBJ1-2; cdr3_length: 13; d_call: .; v_call: TRBV24-1; cdr3_aa: CATSVTGFYGYTF
j_call: TRBJ2-5; cdr3_length: 14; d_call: .; v_call: TRBV7-3; cdr3_aa: CASKLNRGGETQYF
j_call: TRBJ1-4; cdr3_length: 13; d_call: .; v_call: TRBV12-3/TRBV12-4; cdr3_aa: CASSLRWGVGLFF
j_call: TRBJ1-2; cdr3_length: 15; d_call: .; v_call: TRBV7-2; cdr3_aa: CATSPVGRGNSGYTF
j_call: TRBJ2-7; cdr3_length: 14; d_call: .; v_call: TRBV20-1; cdr3_aa: CSASDDMSSYEQYF
j_call: TRBJ2-7; cdr3_length: 14; d_call: .; v_call: TRBV6-5; cdr3_aa: CASRSRSSVDEQYF
j_call: TRBJ1-2; cdr3_length: 14; d_call: TRBD1; v_call: TRBV10-3; cdr3_aa: CAISAGQGGPSYTF
j_call: TRBJ2-5; cdr3_length: 14; d_call: TRBD1; v_call: TRBV7-9; cdr3_aa: CASSWMGQQETQYF
j_call: TRBJ2-7; cdr3_length: 13; d_call: TRBD1; v_call: TRBV25-1; cdr3_aa: CASGPPDRAEQYF
j_call: TRBJ2-5; cdr3_length: 12; d_call: .; v_call: TRBV7-9; cdr3_aa: CASRVFGETQYF
j_call: TRBJ1-6; cdr3_length: 13; d_call: TRBD1; v_call: TRBV20-1; cdr3_aa: CSARWTGDSPLHF
j_call: TRBJ2-7; cdr3_length: 13; d_call: .; v_call: TRBV9; cdr3_aa: CASSGGARYEQYF
j_call: TRBJ2-5; cdr3_length: 14; d_call: TRBD2; v_call: TRBV12-3/TRBV12-4; cdr3_aa: CASGSGTRGETQYF
j_call: TRBJ1-6; cdr3_length: 16; d_call: .; v_call: TRBV4-3; cdr3_aa: CASSHVPGHTNSPLHF
j_call: TRBJ2-7; cdr3_length: 13; d_call: .; v_call: TRBV19; cdr3_aa: CASSETPDHEQYF
j_call: TRBJ1-5; cdr3_length: 14; d_call: .; v_call: TRBV19; cdr3_aa: CASSWDTFNQPQHF
j_call: TRBJ1-5; cdr3_length: 14; d_call: .; v_call: TRBV12-3/TRBV12-4; cdr3_aa: CASSSAGIGQPQHF